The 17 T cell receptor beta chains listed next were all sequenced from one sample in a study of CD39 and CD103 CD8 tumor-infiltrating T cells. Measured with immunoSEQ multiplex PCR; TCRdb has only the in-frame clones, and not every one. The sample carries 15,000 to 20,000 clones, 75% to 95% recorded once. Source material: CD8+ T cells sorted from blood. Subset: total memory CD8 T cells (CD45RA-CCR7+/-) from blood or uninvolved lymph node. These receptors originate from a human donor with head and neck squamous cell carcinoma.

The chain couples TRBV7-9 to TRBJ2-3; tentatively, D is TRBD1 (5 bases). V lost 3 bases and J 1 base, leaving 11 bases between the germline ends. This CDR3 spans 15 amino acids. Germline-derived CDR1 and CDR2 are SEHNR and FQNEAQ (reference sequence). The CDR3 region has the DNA TGTGCCAGCAGCTTTAAACTGGGGCGCACAGATACGCAGTATTTT. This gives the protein CASSFKLGRTDTQYF.

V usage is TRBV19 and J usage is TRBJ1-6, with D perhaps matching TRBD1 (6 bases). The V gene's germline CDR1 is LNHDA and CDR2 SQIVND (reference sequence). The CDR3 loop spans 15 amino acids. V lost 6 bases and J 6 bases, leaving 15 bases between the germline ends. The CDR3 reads CASRQGTRGNSPLHF. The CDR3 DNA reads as TGTGCCAGTAGGCAGGGTACCAGGGGTAATTCACCCCTCCACTTT. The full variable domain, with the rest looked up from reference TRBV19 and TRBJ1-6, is DGGITQSPKYLFRKEGQNVTLSCEQNLNHDAMYWYRQDPGQGLRLIYYSQIVNDFQKGDIAEGYSVSREKKESFPLTVTSAQKNPTAFYLCASRQGTRGNSPLHFGNGTRLTVT.

CDR3 in DNA: TGTGCCAGTAGTTCAAACACAGGGGTGGATGGCTACACCTTC. Residues: CASSSNTGVDGYTF. This chain connects TRBV19 to TRBJ1-2; 7 bases are a match to TRBD1. Germline-derived CDR1 and CDR2 are LNHDA and SQIVND (reference sequence). This CDR3 contains 14 residues. The ends lost 5 bases at V and 6 bases at J; junction bases unmatched: 9.

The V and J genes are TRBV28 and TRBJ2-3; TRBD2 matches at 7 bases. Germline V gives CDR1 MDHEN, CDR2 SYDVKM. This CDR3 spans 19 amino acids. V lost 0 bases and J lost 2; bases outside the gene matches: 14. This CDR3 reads CASSLWSGRAGDLTDTQYF. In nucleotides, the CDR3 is TGTGCCAGCAGTTTATGGAGTGGGAGGGCGGGGGACCTCACAGATACGCAGTATTTT.

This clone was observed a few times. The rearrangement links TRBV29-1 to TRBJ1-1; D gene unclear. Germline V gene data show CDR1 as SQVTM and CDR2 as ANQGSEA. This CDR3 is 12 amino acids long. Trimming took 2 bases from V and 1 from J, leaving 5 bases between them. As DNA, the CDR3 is TGCAGCGTTGAACTTGAGAACACTGAAGCTTTCTTT. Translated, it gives CSVELENTEAFF.

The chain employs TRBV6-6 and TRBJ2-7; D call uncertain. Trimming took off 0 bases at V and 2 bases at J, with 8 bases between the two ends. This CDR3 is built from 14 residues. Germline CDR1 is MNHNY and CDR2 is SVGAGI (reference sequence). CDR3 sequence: CASSYSGFPYEQYF. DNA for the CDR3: TGTGCCAGCAGTTACTCGGGCTTCCCCTACGAGCAGTACTTC.

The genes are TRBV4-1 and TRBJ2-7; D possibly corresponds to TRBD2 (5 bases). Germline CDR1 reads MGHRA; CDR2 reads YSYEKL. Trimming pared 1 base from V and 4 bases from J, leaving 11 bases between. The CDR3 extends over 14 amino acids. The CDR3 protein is CASSQGEGRYEQYF. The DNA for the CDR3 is TGCGCCAGCAGCCAAGGAGAGGGCAGGTACGAGCAGTACTTC.

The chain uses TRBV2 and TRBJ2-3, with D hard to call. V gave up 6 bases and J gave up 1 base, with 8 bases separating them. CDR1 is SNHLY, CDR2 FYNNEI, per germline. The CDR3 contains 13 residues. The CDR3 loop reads CASRPLGTDTQYF. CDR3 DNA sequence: TGTGCCAGCAGACCCTTAGGCACAGATACGCAGTATTTT.

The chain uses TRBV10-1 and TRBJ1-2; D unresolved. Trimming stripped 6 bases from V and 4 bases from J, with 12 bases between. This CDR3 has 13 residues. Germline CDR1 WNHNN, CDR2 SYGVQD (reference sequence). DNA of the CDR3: TGCGCCAGCAGCCCTCGGGGAGCCTATGGCTACACCTTC. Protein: CASSPRGAYGYTF.

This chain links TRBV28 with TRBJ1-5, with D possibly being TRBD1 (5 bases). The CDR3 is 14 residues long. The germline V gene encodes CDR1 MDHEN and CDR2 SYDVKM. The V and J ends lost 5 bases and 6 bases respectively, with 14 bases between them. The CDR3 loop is CASSPGTEFQPQHF. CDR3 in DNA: TGTGCCAGCAGTCCAGGGACTGAATTTCAGCCCCAGCATTTT.

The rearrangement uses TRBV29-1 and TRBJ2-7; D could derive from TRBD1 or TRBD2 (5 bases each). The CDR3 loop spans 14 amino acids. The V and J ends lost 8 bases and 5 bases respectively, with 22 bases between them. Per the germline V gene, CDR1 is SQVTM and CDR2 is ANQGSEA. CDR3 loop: CSFPLGPFVDEQYF. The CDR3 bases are TGCAGCTTCCCTCTGGGACCCTTCGTGGACGAGCAGTACTTC.

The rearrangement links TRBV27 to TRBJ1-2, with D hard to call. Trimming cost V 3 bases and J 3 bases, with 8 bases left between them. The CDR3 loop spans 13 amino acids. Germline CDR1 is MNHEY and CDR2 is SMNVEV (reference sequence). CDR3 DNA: TGTGCCAGCAGTTTGCGTGTAGACTATGGCTACACCTTC. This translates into CASSLRVDYGYTF.

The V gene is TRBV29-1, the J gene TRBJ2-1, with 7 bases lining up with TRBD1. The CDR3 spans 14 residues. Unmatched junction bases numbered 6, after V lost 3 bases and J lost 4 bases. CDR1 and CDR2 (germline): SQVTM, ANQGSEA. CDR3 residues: CSVEGDSYYNEQFF. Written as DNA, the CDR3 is TGCAGCGTTGAGGGGGACAGTTATTACAATGAGCAGTTCTTC.

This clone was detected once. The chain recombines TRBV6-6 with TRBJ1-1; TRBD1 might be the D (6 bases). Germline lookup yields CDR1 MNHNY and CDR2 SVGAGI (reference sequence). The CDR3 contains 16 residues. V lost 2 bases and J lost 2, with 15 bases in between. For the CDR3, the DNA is TGTGCCAGCAGTTACGCAGACTTGGGGGGCAACACTGAAGCTTTCTTT. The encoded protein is CASSYADLGGNTEAFF.

The CDR3 nucleotides are TGCAGCGTCGCGGGGGGGTCCTACAATGAGCAGTTCTTC. Translated: CSVAGGSYNEQFF. The chain recombines TRBV29-1 with TRBJ2-1, with 9 bases lining up with TRBD2. This CDR3 has 13 residues. The V segment lost 6 bases and the J segment 1 base; nucleotides outside the gene matches: 1. Germline CDR1 is SQVTM and CDR2 is ANQGSEA.

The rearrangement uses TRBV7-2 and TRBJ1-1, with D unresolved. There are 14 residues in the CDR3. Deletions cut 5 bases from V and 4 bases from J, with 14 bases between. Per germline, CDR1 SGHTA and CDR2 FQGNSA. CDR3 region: CASSARLTFTEAFF. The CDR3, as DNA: TGTGCCAGCAGCGCCAGACTTACCTTCACTGAAGCTTTCTTT.

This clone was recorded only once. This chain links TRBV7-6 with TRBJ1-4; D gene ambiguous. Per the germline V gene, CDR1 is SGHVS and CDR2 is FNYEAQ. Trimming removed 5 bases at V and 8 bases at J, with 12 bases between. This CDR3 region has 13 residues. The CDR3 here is CASSASIGEKLFF. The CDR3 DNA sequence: TGTGCCAGCAGCGCCTCTATCGGGGAAAAACTGTTTTTT.